Listed here are 31 T cell receptor beta chains from one sample, sequenced in a study of OX40 agonist ivuxolimab in advanced cancers. Sequencing used immunoSEQ multiplex PCR; TCRdb keeps in-frame clones, though not all of them. The repertoire consists of approximately 110,000 clones, with 85% to 95% occurring once and the leading ten covering around 0.81%. Here the sequenced sample was CD4+ or CD8+ T cells sorted from blood, taken in a trial of the OX40 agonist ivuxolimab. The receptors stem from an adult with an advanced solid tumor such as melanoma, head and neck, liver or kidney cancer.

The count of this clone is one. The gene calls are TRBV11-2 and TRBJ1-2; D not resolved. CDR1 and CDR2 (germline): SGHAT, FQNNGV. The CDR3 is 15 residues long. Trimming cost V 5 bases and J 2 bases, with 15 bases left between them. The CDR3 coding sequence is TGTGCCAGCAGCCCTTCCGGAGCCACCAACTATGGCTACACCTTC. Translating gives CASSPSGATNYGYTF.

This sequence joins TRBV28 and TRBJ1-5; the match to TRBD1 covers 9 bases. The CDR3 loop spans 17 amino acids. The germline V gene encodes CDR1 MDHEN and CDR2 SYDVKM. Unmatched junction bases numbered 10, after V lost 5 bases and J lost 2 bases. In nucleotides, the CDR3 is TGTGCCAGCAGTGAAGGACAGGGGCAGCCCGGCAATCAGCCCCAGCATTTT. Translation gives CASSEGQGQPGNQPQHF.

The J gene is TRBJ2-3, the V gene TRBV9, with TRBD2 matching over 16 bases. The CDR3 extends over 18 amino acids. CDR1 is SGDLS and CDR2 is YYNGEE in the germline V gene. With 4 bases clipped from V and 1 base from J, the junction kept 6 bases outside the gene matches. The CDR3 nucleotides are TGTGCCAGCAGCACGGGACTAGCGGGAGGGCCGGGCACAGATACGCAGTATTTT. Residues: CASSTGLAGGPGTDTQYF.

CDR3 bases: TGTGCCATTTCCCTCAGGAATGAGCAGTTCTTC. Encoded protein: CAISLRNEQFF. The genes are TRBV2 and TRBJ2-1, with D unclear. This CDR3 has 11 residues. The V gene lost 10 bases and the J gene lost 7 bases, with 11 bases spanning the gap. Per the germline V gene, CDR1 is SNHLY and CDR2 is FYNNEI.

The CDR3 loop is CATSRDSPREGNTIYF. Written as DNA, the CDR3 is TGTGCCACCAGCAGAGACAGTCCACGCGAGGGAAACACCATATATTTT. The J gene is TRBJ1-3, the V gene TRBV15; no clear D gene. From germline, CDR1 is LNHNV and CDR2 YYDKDF (reference sequence). CDR3 length: 16 residues. Trimming shortened V by 0 bases and J by 4 bases, and 13 bases separated the two germline ends. The full variable domain, in which reference TRBV15 and TRBJ1-3 provide the parts outside the CDR3, is DAMVIQNPRYQVTQFGKPVTLSCSQTLNHNVMYWYQQKSSQAPKLLFHYYDKDFNNEADTPDNFQSRRPNTSFCFLDIRSPGLGDTAMYLCATSRDSPREGNTIYFGEGSWLTVV.

The chain couples TRBV2 to TRBJ1-1, with D possibly being TRBD1 (5 bases). V shed 7 bases and J shed 4 bases, with 13 bases lying between them. The CDR3 is 13 residues long. Germline lookup yields CDR1 SNHLY and CDR2 FYNNEI. Here the CDR3 DNA reads TGTGCCAGCATTCTGACAGAGAGCACTGAAGCTTTCTTT. Its translation is CASILTESTEAFF. Together with reference TRBV2 and TRBJ1-1, the CDR3 gives the full variable domain: EPEVTQTPSHQVTQMGQEVILRCVPISNHLYFYWYRQILGQKVEFLVSFYNNEISEKSEIFDDQFSVERPDGSNFTLKIRSTKLEDSAMYFCASILTESTEAFFGQGTRLTVV.

V is TRBV5-6 and J is TRBJ2-1, with D possibly being TRBD2 (6 bases). Trimming took off 4 bases at V and 3 bases at J, with 8 bases between the two ends. The CDR3 runs 13 residues. Germline assignment: CDR1 SGHDT and CDR2 YYEEEE. As DNA, the CDR3 is TGTGCCAGCAGCCTCGGGGGCTACAATGAGCAGTTCTTC. Translation gives CASSLGGYNEQFF.

The chain combines TRBV6-6 with TRBJ2-7, with D perhaps TRBD1 or TRBD2 (5 bases each). Germline CDR1 and CDR2: MNHNY and SVGAGI (reference sequence). V shed 7 bases and J shed 6 bases, with 19 bases lying between them. The CDR3 is made up of 14 amino acids. This chain's CDR3 is CASTRDGQSPEQYF. CDR3 bases: TGTGCCAGCACCCGGGACGGTCAAAGCCCCGAGCAGTACTTC.

The chain is built from TRBV20-1 and TRBJ2-7; D uncertain. The CDR3 covers 10 residues. V was trimmed by 3 bases and J by 4 bases, leaving 4 bases between them. Germline V gene lookup returns CDR1 DFQATT and CDR2 SNEGSKA (reference sequence). CDR3 amino acids: CSASDYEQYF. As DNA, the CDR3 is TGCAGTGCTAGTGATTACGAGCAGTACTTC.

Turning to this clone: An end of the junction differs from the germline gene, which may be a read error. The chain combines TRBV11-2 with TRBJ1-1; D might be TRBD1 (5 bases). Germline loops: CDR1 SGHAT, CDR2 FQNNGV. This CDR3 has 14 amino acids. The CDR3 nucleotides read TGTGCCAGCAGCTTAGCCCAGGGTTACACTGAAGCTCTCTTT. It yields the protein CASSLAQGYTEALF.

The chain uses TRBV5-1 and TRBJ2-7, with D possibly matching TRBD1 (5 bases). The CDR3 runs to 12 residues. Trimming stripped 0 bases from V and 4 bases from J, with 5 bases between. CDR1 is SGHRS, CDR2 YFSETQ, per germline. The chain's CDR3 is CASSLEGYEQYF. The CDR3 DNA is TGCGCCAGCAGCTTGGAGGGGTACGAGCAGTACTTC. The whole variable domain, remainder taken from reference TRBV5-1 and TRBJ2-7, is KAGVTQTPRYLIKTRGQQVTLSCSPISGHRSVSWYQQTPGQGLQFLFEYFSETQRNKGNFPGRFSGRQFSNSRSEMNVSTLELGDSALYLCASSLEGYEQYFGPGTRLTVT.

J is TRBJ2-1 and V is TRBV5-8; 8 bases are shared with TRBD2. Germline lookup yields CDR1 SGHTS and CDR2 YDEGEE. The junction had 2 bases not matched to a gene; V was cut back by 0 bases and J by 12 bases. The CDR3 is 12 amino acids. CDR3 protein: CASSLAGGAQFF. The CDR3 coding sequence is TGTGCCAGCAGCTTGGCGGGAGGGGCGCAGTTCTTC.

This chain joins TRBV7-2 and TRBJ1-2; 7 positions match TRBD1. V shed 5 bases and J 7 bases; nucleotides not matched to a gene: 10. The CDR3 runs to 14 residues. Germline V gene sequence: CDR1 SGHTA, CDR2 FQGNSA. The CDR3 region is CASSLGQAAGGYTF. The CDR3 DNA is TGTGCCAGCAGCCTCGGACAGGCCGCGGGTGGCTACACCTTC.

The rearrangement links TRBV10-3 to TRBJ2-7; TRBD1 matches 7 bases. Germline V gene lookup returns CDR1 ENHRY and CDR2 SYGVKD. CDR3 size: 14 residues. V gave up 8 bases and J gave up 6 bases; unmatched junction bases: 13. CDR3 sequence reads: CAIRASGTDGEQYF. The CDR3 DNA sequence: TGTGCCATCCGAGCTTCCGGGACAGACGGCGAGCAGTACTTC.

The rearrangement links TRBV19 to TRBJ1-2; no clear D gene. V lost 0 bases, J lost 4 bases, and 15 bases lay in between. The CDR3 extends over 16 amino acids. In germline, CDR1 is LNHDA, CDR2 SQIVND (reference sequence). This CDR3 reads CASSIEGANPIYGYTF. CDR3 nucleotides: TGTGCCAGTAGTATAGAAGGAGCTAATCCAATCTATGGCTACACCTTC.

The chain recombines TRBV28 with TRBJ1-2, with D possibly being TRBD1 (6 bases). Germline CDR1 reads MDHEN; CDR2 reads SYDVKM. V lost 4 bases and J 4 bases, leaving 16 bases between the germline ends. The CDR3 is 15 residues long. CDR3: CASSSLQGRGYGYTF. In DNA form, the CDR3 reads TGTGCCAGCAGTTCTTTACAGGGCCGGGGCTATGGCTACACCTTC.

This chain joins TRBV5-6 and TRBJ1-5; D call uncertain. With 1 base removed from V and 2 bases from J, the gap between germline ends came to 7 bases. CDR3 length: 14 residues. CDR1 and CDR2 from the germline V gene are SGHDT and YYEEEE. The CDR3 is CASSLMRGNQPQHF. The CDR3 region has the DNA TGTGCCAGCAGCTTGATGCGCGGCAATCAGCCCCAGCATTTT.

The rearrangement links TRBV2 to TRBJ2-1, with D unclear. The CDR3 loop spans 11 amino acids. The germline CDR1 and CDR2 sequences are SNHLY and FYNNEI. V gave up 5 bases and J gave up 5 bases, with 4 bases separating them. CDR3 amino acids: CASSFDNEQFF. The DNA for the CDR3 is TGTGCCAGCAGTTTTGACAATGAGCAGTTCTTC.

The count of this clone is one. The J gene is TRBJ2-2, the V gene TRBV30, with D tentatively TRBD2 (5 bases). The germline V and J ends were trimmed by 4 bases and 2 bases, with 11 bases remaining between them. The CDR3 is 14 amino acids. Germline V gives CDR1 GTSNPN, CDR2 SVGIG (reference sequence). This CDR3 reads CAWKHGINTGELFF. In nucleotides, the CDR3 is TGTGCCTGGAAGCACGGGATCAACACCGGGGAGCTGTTTTTT.

The chain is built from TRBV9 and TRBJ1-5; TRBD1 aligns across 10 bases. This CDR3 spans 15 amino acids. Germline assignment: CDR1 SGDLS and CDR2 YYNGEE. With V trimmed by 3 bases and J by 6 bases, 6 bases remained unmatched. The CDR3 region is CASSAGQGMVQPQHF. The CDR3 DNA reads as TGTGCCAGCAGCGCGGGACAGGGGATGGTTCAGCCCCAGCATTTT.

The count of this clone is one. The chain links TRBV11-2 to TRBJ1-6, with D perhaps matching TRBD1 (5 bases). This CDR3 spans 15 amino acids. CDR1 is SGHAT and CDR2 is FQNNGV in the germline V gene. V lost 7 bases and J lost 9, with 19 bases in between. The CDR3 DNA sequence: TGTGCCAGCAATCTCTCAGGGCCTAGGGTTTCACCCCTCCACTTT. Its translation is CASNLSGPRVSPLHF. Full variable domain (remainder filled in from reference TRBV11-2 and TRBJ1-6): EAGVAQSPRYKIIEKRQSVAFWCNPISGHATLYWYQQILGQGPKLLIQFQNNGVVDDSQLPKDRFSAERLKGVDSTLKIQPAKLEDSAVYLCASNLSGPRVSPLHFGNGTRLTVT.

This chain links TRBV7-9 with TRBJ2-7; 10 nucleotides align to TRBD1. This CDR3 comprises 15 residues. Germline V gene lookup returns CDR1 SEHNR and CDR2 FQNEAQ (reference sequence). V was clipped by 5 bases and J by 9 bases; unmatched bases: 13. This CDR3 is CASSSRDRGGLGQYF. Here the CDR3 DNA reads TGTGCCAGCAGCAGCCGGGACAGGGGAGGATTGGGGCAGTACTTC.

The chain carries TRBV28 and TRBJ2-7; D remains ambiguous. Trimming removed 6 bases at V and 0 bases at J, with 15 bases between. The CDR3 totals 15 residues. CDR1 is MDHEN and CDR2 is SYDVKM in the germline V gene. CDR3 protein: CASSNKWLSSYEQYF. The CDR3, as DNA: TGTGCCAGCAGCAACAAATGGCTTAGCTCCTACGAGCAGTACTTC.

The chain is built from TRBV27 and TRBJ1-2; D unresolved. CDR1 MNHEY and CDR2 SMNVEV come from the germline V gene (reference sequence). V was pared by 8 bases and J by 9 bases, with 16 bases between. The CDR3 covers 12 residues. Here the CDR3 reads CASGSRGNRYTF. The CDR3 DNA reads as TGTGCCAGCGGCTCACGGGGTAATCGCTACACCTTC.

The chain combines TRBV9 with TRBJ2-7, with D possibly being TRBD1 or TRBD2 (5 bases each). The CDR3 loop spans 17 amino acids. Germline lookup yields CDR1 SGDLS and CDR2 YYNGEE. The V end lost 4 bases, the J end lost 3 bases, and 23 bases lay between the germline ends. CDR3 nucleotide sequence: TGTGCCAGCAGCCCCCAGAGAGGGGCGGGTGGCTTCTACGAGCAGTACTTC. Translated: CASSPQRGAGGFYEQYF.

This clone appeared a single time. The CDR3 region is CASSPSSGGYNEQFF. In DNA form, the CDR3 reads TGTGCCAGCAGCCCTTCTAGCGGGGGCTACAATGAGCAGTTCTTC. V usage is TRBV14 and J usage is TRBJ2-1; 10 bases agree with TRBD2. Germline trimming cut 4 bases from V and 3 bases from J; bases unmatched to any gene: 3. Germline V lookup: CDR1 SGHDN, CDR2 FVKESK. The CDR3 loop spans 15 amino acids.

The CDR3 loop is CASSPYWGNNYGYTF. Written as DNA, the CDR3 is TGTGCCAGCTCACCATATTGGGGGAACAACTATGGCTACACCTTC. The chain recombines TRBV18 with TRBJ1-2; maybe TRBD1 (5 bases). Trimming removed 2 bases from V and 2 bases from J, with 12 bases in between. Germline loops: CDR1 KGHSH, CDR2 LQKENI. The CDR3 runs to 15 residues.

The chain joins TRBV4-2 to TRBJ1-2; the D gene is possibly TRBD1 (6 bases). This CDR3 has 16 amino acids. V dropped 2 bases and J dropped 1 base, with 14 bases sitting between them. CDR1 LGHNA and CDR2 YNFKEQ come from the germline V gene. CDR3 sequence (DNA): TGTGCCAGCAGCCAAACTTCAGGGGAGGTTAACTATGGCTACACCTTC. As protein: CASSQTSGEVNYGYTF.

The chain combines TRBV9 with TRBJ2-5; perhaps TRBD1 as D (5 bases). This CDR3 region has 14 residues. Per germline, CDR1 SGDLS and CDR2 YYNGEE. V gave up 3 bases and J gave up 2 bases, with 11 bases separating them. CDR3 DNA sequence: TGTGCCAGCAGCGAGGGGAACAGGCAAGAGACCCAGTACTTC. Protein: CASSEGNRQETQYF.

The chain employs TRBV9 and TRBJ1-4; TRBD1 aligns across 7 bases. Germline V gene data show CDR1 as SGDLS and CDR2 as YYNGEE. CDR3 size: 17 residues. With 1 base clipped from V and 4 bases from J, the junction kept 10 bases outside the gene matches. CDR3 nucleotides: TGTGCCAGCAGCGTAAGGCCGGGAGGGGGCCTTAATGAAAAACTGTTTTTT. This sequence encodes CASSVRPGGGLNEKLFF.

J is TRBJ2-7 and V is TRBV30; D is undetermined. CDR3 length: 13 residues. V was cut by 2 bases and J by 6 bases, with 14 bases left in between. Germline V CDR1 and CDR2: GTSNPN, SVGIG (reference sequence). The chain's CDR3 is CAWSLEFKGEQYF. Written as DNA, the CDR3 is TGTGCCTGGAGTTTGGAGTTCAAAGGCGAGCAGTACTTC.